These T cell receptor beta chains were read from a single sample in a study of CD8 T cells in ankylosing spondylitis. Each CDR3 protein gets one entry after TCRdb re-called the 5' RACE reads with MiXCR. The sample lists under 200,000 distinct CDR3 sequences, 10% to 15% occurring once. Sequencing used blood, either unsorted or a sorted T cell fraction (not recorded which). The receptors here all came from a female donor with ankylosing spondylitis or in good health (not recorded which). Both conserved end residues are part of each CDR3. Each record gives: V gene, clone size, D gene, J gene, CDR3 protein, CDR3 DNA. The D gene is left open where the match is weak. The size field is filled for only some rows; it gives once, few, many or a size class.

>TRBV7-2|many|-|TRBJ2-2
CASSLYGSNTGELFF
TGTGCCAGCAGCTTATATGGTAGCAACACCGGGGAGCTGTTTTTT
>TRBV20-1|many|TRBD2|TRBJ2-7
CSGGGFRDEQYF
TGCAGTGGGGGGGGATTTAGGGACGAGCAGTACTTC
>TRBV28|medium-sized|-|TRBJ2-2
CASSRGELFF
TGTGCCAGCAGCAGGGGGGAGCTGTTTTTT
>TRBV20-1|many|TRBD2|TRBJ2-7
CSARGASGSSYEQYF
TGCAGTGCTAGAGGGGCTAGCGGGAGCTCCTACGAGCAGTACTTC
>TRBV4-3|-|TRBD1|TRBJ1-1
CASRPRQGSNTEAFF
TGCGCCAGCCGCCCCCGACAGGGGTCGAACACTGAAGCTTTCTTT
>TRBV12-3/TRBV12-4|many|-|TRBJ2-2
CASRPGQENTGELFF
TGTGCCAGCCGCCCGGGGCAGGAGAACACCGGGGAGCTGTTTTTT
>TRBV20-1|many|-|TRBJ1-1
CSARGGVGNTEAFF
TGCAGTGCTAGGGGGGGGGTCGGGAACACTGAAGCTTTCTTT
>TRBV5-1|many|-|TRBJ2-7
CASSLGWTPTYEQYF
TGCGCCAGCAGCTTGGGATGGACTCCTACCTACGAGCAGTACTTC
>TRBV5-1|many|-|TRBJ2-2
CASSFVRSDRNYTGELFF
TGCGCCAGCAGCTTCGTTCGATCCGACAGAAACTACACCGGGGAGCTGTTTTTT
>TRBV5-1|-|-|TRBJ2-1
CASSLVPPQNEQFF
TGCGCCAGCAGCTTGGTCCCCCCCCAGAATGAGCAGTTCTTC
>TRBV7-9|many|TRBD1|TRBJ2-1
CASSSRTGKYNEQFF
TGTGCCAGCAGCTCGCGGACAGGGAAGTACAATGAGCAGTTCTTC
>TRBV11-2|once|-|TRBJ1-2
CASSFLGRSLYGYTF
TGTGCCAGCAGCTTCCTTGGACGGAGTTTATATGGCTACACCTTC
>TRBV29-1|many|-|TRBJ2-7
CSVLRGTYEQYF
TGCAGCGTTCTTCGTGGGACCTACGAGCAGTACTTC
>TRBV5-1|many|TRBD1|TRBJ2-7
CASGTGTSYEQYF
TGCGCCAGCGGGACAGGGACGTCCTACGAGCAGTACTTC
>TRBV13|many|-|TRBJ2-7
CASSLKGRPIHEQYF
TGTGCCAGCAGCTTAAAGGGTAGGCCAATCCACGAGCAGTACTTC
>TRBV24-1|many|TRBD2|TRBJ2-3
CATSDRTSGRTGTDTQYF
TGTGCCACCAGTGACCGGACTAGCGGGAGAACGGGCACAGATACGCAGTATTTT
>TRBV12-3/TRBV12-4|-|TRBD1|TRBJ1-2
CASSFRTGGLGYTF
TGTGCCAGCAGTTTCCGGACAGGGGGCTTGGGCTACACCTTC